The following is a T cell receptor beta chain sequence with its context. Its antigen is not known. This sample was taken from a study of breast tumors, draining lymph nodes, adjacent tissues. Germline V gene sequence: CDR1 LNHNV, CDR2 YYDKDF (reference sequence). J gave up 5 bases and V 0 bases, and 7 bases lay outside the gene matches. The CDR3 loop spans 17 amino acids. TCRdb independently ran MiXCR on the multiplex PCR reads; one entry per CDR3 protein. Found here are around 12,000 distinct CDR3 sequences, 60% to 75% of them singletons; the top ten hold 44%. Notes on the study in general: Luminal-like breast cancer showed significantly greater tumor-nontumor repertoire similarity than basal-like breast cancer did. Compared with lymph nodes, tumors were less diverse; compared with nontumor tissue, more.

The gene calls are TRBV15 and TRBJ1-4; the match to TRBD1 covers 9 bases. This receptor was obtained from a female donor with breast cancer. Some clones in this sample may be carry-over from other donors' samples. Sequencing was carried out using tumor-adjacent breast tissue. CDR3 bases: TGTGCCACCAGCAGAGATCCGGGCGGGACAGGGAATGAAAAACTGTTTTTT. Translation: CATSRDPGGTGNEKLFF.